The 21 T cell receptor beta chains below come from one sample, sequenced in a study of T cell responses to AZD1222 COVID-19 vaccine (dated by TCRdb to about 2021). This specimen's time point label, per the study, means: baseline before first vaccination. Library method: the immunoSEQ multiplex PCR assay. Sourced from immuneACCESS, this table was stored by TCRdb with only in-frame sequences that have V and J called. A share of the clones is absent; for the studies checked, an unresolved V gene accounts for under half, and the remainder has no known explanation. The sample records roughly 130,000 clones, about nine tenths of which are singletons. Under 9.5% of the sample is held by the ten biggest clonotypes. Sequenced here: peripheral blood, sampled on day 0 of AZD1222 vaccination. These receptors all stem from an adult in good health.

In DNA, the CDR3 is TGTGCCAGCAGCTACCTGCCCGCCTACGAGCAGTACTTC. This gives the protein CASSYLPAYEQYF. V gene TRBV7-2 combines with J gene TRBJ2-7, with unresolved D. The CDR3 has 13 amino acids. The germline V and J ends were trimmed by 4 bases and 2 bases, with 9 bases remaining between them. Germline V gives CDR1 SGHTA, CDR2 FQGNSA.

There are a few counts of this clone. This chain links TRBV28 with TRBJ1-1, with TRBD1 matching 9 bases. J lost 7 bases, V lost 5 bases, and 14 bases had no gene match. Per germline, CDR1 MDHEN and CDR2 SYDVKM. CDR3 length equals 16 residues. CDR3 in amino acids: CASSLLLPGQGGEAFF. The CDR3 nucleotides read TGTGCCAGCAGTCTACTGCTTCCGGGACAGGGCGGTGAAGCTTTCTTT.

A single count supports this clone. The chain carries TRBV5-1 and TRBJ2-3, with D uncertain. In germline, CDR1 is SGHRS, CDR2 YFSETQ. The CDR3 totals 13 residues. The V gene lost 3 bases and the J gene lost 6 bases, with 11 bases spanning the gap. The CDR3 DNA sequence: TGCGCCAGCAGCTCCCTGTCGCGGGATACGCAGTATTTT. This gives the protein CASSSLSRDTQYF.

The chain has TRBV27 and TRBJ1-1; 8 bases agree with TRBD1. The CDR3 is 14 residues long. The germline V gene encodes CDR1 MNHEY and CDR2 SMNVEV (reference sequence). With V trimmed by 5 bases and J by 5 bases, 7 bases remained unmatched. The CDR3 nucleotides read TGTGCCAGCAGTCTCGGACAGGGAAGGACTGAAGCTTTCTTT. Its translation: CASSLGQGRTEAFF.

The gene calls are TRBV10-1 and TRBJ1-2, with D unclear. CDR1 and CDR2 from the germline V gene are WNHNN and SYGVQD (reference sequence). The ends were cut back, 0 bases at V and 4 bases at J, with 6 bases in the middle. CDR3 length: 13 residues. Written as DNA, the CDR3 is TGCGCCAGCAGTGAGTCGTCGGTCTATGGCTACACCTTC. It specifies CASSESSVYGYTF.

The V and J genes are TRBV27 and TRBJ1-4, with D tentatively TRBD1 (5 bases). V was cut by 6 bases and J by 7 bases, with 15 bases left in between. CDR3 length equals 14 residues. Germline V lookup: CDR1 MNHEY, CDR2 SMNVEV (reference sequence). CDR3 residues: CASSLVQGREKLFF. The CDR3 DNA reads as TGTGCCAGCAGCTTAGTCCAGGGACGTGAAAAACTGTTTTTT.

This rearrangement joins TRBV24-1 to TRBJ2-1; D may match TRBD1 or TRBD2 (5 bases each). This CDR3 contains 12 residues. Germline CDR1 reads KGHDR; CDR2 reads SFDVKD. Trimming removed 9 bases from V and 8 bases from J, with 13 bases in between. CDR3 DNA sequence: TGTGCCACCGGTACGGGACGGGATGAGCAGTTCTTC. Amino acids: CATGTGRDEQFF.

This clone was counted once. This sequence joins TRBV5-1 and TRBJ2-5; D perhaps matches TRBD1 (6 bases). CDR3 length: 14 amino acids. The V gene lost 3 bases and the J gene lost 2 bases, with 11 bases spanning the gap. The V gene's germline CDR1 is SGHRS and CDR2 YFSETQ. CDR3 amino acids: CASSSGQLQETQYF. In DNA form, the CDR3 reads TGCGCCAGCAGCTCAGGACAGTTACAAGAGACCCAGTACTTC.

This clone was seen more than once but under ten times. The J gene is TRBJ1-5, the V gene TRBV11-3; TRBD1 might be the D (6 bases). The ends were cut back, 2 bases at V and 11 bases at J, with 19 bases in the middle. There are 15 residues in the CDR3. Germline-derived CDR1 and CDR2 are SGHNT and YENEEA. The CDR3 loop is CASSLNRTVKYTQHF. DNA for the CDR3: TGTGCCAGCAGCTTAAATAGGACAGTTAAGTATACCCAGCATTTT.

The chain couples TRBV11-2 to TRBJ2-7, with TRBD2 identical over 13 bases. The CDR3 is 15 residues long. CDR1 and CDR2 from the germline V gene are SGHAT and FQNNGV. Trimming at V came to 5 bases and at J to 6 bases, leaving 7 bases not matched to a gene. CDR3 sequence: CASSSTSGGGLEQYF. DNA of the CDR3: TGTGCCAGCAGCAGCACTAGCGGGGGGGGCCTCGAGCAGTACTTC.

The chain joins TRBV27 to TRBJ2-2; D gene unclear. Germline V gene lookup returns CDR1 MNHEY and CDR2 SMNVEV (reference sequence). Trimming cost V 3 bases and J 1 base, with 12 bases left between them. The CDR3 has 16 amino acids. DNA of the CDR3: TGTGCCAGCAGTTTGTACATCCACCTGAACACCGGGGAGCTGTTTTTT. It yields the protein CASSLYIHLNTGELFF.

The rearrangement uses TRBV30 and TRBJ2-5; 9 nucleotides align to TRBD2. V dropped 3 bases and J dropped 2; count of bases not matched to a gene: 7. This CDR3 contains 15 residues. From germline, CDR1 is GTSNPN and CDR2 SVGIG (reference sequence). In DNA form, the CDR3 reads TGTGCCTGGAGCCCCGGGACTAGCACACAAGAGACCCAGTACTTC. Its translation: CAWSPGTSTQETQYF.

V is TRBV6-2 or TRBV6-3 and J is TRBJ1-5, with D uncertain. V gave up 6 bases and J gave up 3 bases, with 12 bases separating them. The germline CDR1 and CDR2 sequences are MNHEY and SVGEGT. The CDR3 length is 14 residues. The CDR3 DNA reads as TGTGCCAGCAGCATCAGGCAGAACAATCAGCCCCAGCATTTT. This translates into CASSIRQNNQPQHF.

The rearrangement links TRBV6-2 or TRBV6-3 to TRBJ2-1; 11 bases align to TRBD2. This CDR3 is built from 15 residues. Germline trimming cut 5 bases from V and 4 bases from J; bases unmatched to any gene: 4. Looked up from germline, CDR1 is MNHEY and CDR2 is SVGEGT. DNA of the CDR3: TGTGCCAGCAGTAAACTAGCGGGAGTGTACAATGAGCAGTTCTTC. This translates into CASSKLAGVYNEQFF.

This clone was seen a single time. In nucleotides, the CDR3 is TGTGCCAGCAGTTACTCAAGGACAGGTAGCAATCAGCCCCAGCATTTT. Translated, it gives CASSYSRTGSNQPQHF. The chain employs TRBV6-5 and TRBJ1-5, with 7 bases aligning to TRBD1. Trimming at V came to 0 bases and at J to 0 bases, leaving 2 bases not matched to a gene. This CDR3 is 16 amino acids long. The germline gives CDR1 MNHEY, CDR2 SVGAGI.

This rearrangement joins TRBV4-2 to TRBJ1-1; TRBD1 matches 7 bases. J lost 5 bases, V lost 2 bases, and 8 bases had no gene match. CDR1 is LGHNA and CDR2 is YNFKEQ in the germline V gene. The length of the CDR3 is 15 residues. Here the CDR3 DNA reads TGTGCCAGCAGCCAACAGGGGGTAAGTGGGACTGAAGCTTTCTTT. It encodes CASSQQGVSGTEAFF.

This chain links TRBV3-1 (or the pseudogene TRBV3-2) with TRBJ1-2; D is ambiguous. The germline V gene has CDR1 LGHDT and CDR2 YNNKEL (reference sequence). This CDR3 contains 13 residues. V was clipped by 4 bases and J by 10 bases, with 16 bases between them. CDR3 amino acids: CASSRGPQSDYTF. The DNA for the CDR3 is TGTGCCAGCAGCCGAGGGCCCCAGAGTGACTACACCTTC.

The chain links TRBV24-1 to TRBJ2-7; 8 nucleotides align to TRBD1. V lost 7 bases and J lost 3; bases outside the gene matches: 7. The CDR3 runs to 14 residues. Per the germline V gene, CDR1 is KGHDR and CDR2 is SFDVKD. The CDR3 reads CATSRTGGLYEQYF. CDR3 nucleotide sequence: TGTGCCACCAGCAGAACAGGGGGACTCTACGAGCAGTACTTC.

This clone showed up just once. This chain uses TRBV11-2 with TRBJ1-3; the D gene is possibly TRBD1 (6 bases). Per germline, CDR1 SGHAT and CDR2 FQNNGV. This CDR3 is 15 amino acids long. V was shortened by 2 bases and J by 5 bases, with 13 bases between the two germline ends. This chain's CDR3 is CASSLITGPRNTIYF. The CDR3 region has the DNA TGTGCCAGCAGCTTAATAACAGGGCCGAGAAACACCATATATTTT. The full variable domain, completed using reference TRBV11-2 and TRBJ1-3, is EAGVAQSPRYKIIEKRQSVAFWCNPISGHATLYWYQQILGQGPKLLIQFQNNGVVDDSQLPKDRFSAERLKGVDSTLKIQPAKLEDSAVYLCASSLITGPRNTIYFGEGSWLTVV.

This chain joins TRBV5-1 and TRBJ1-5; D is uncertain. The CDR3 is made up of 13 amino acids. Germline CDR1 is SGHRS and CDR2 is YFSETQ. V was clipped by 0 bases and J by 3 bases, with 4 bases between them. The CDR3 DNA is TGCGCCAGCAGCTTGGACGACAATCAGCCCCAGCATTTT. It encodes CASSLDDNQPQHF.

The V gene is TRBV18, the J gene TRBJ1-1, with D unresolved. The CDR3 is 13 amino acids. Germline V gives CDR1 KGHSH, CDR2 LQKENI. Trimming took 2 bases from V and 2 from J, leaving 6 bases between them. The CDR3 bases are TGTGCCAGCTCACCAGTGAGTAACACTGAAGCTTTCTTT. Its protein product is CASSPVSNTEAFF.